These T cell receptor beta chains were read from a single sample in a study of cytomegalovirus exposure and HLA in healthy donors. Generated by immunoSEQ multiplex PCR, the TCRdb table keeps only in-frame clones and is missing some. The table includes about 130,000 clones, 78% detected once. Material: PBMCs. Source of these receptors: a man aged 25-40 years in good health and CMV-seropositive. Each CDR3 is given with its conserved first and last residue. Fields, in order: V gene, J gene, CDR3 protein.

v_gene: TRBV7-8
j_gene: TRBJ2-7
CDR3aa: CASSLAGSSYEQYF

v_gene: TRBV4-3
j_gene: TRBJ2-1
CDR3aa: CASRTVLAGDRHEQFF

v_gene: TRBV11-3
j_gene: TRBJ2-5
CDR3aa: CASSLGTGGGETQYF

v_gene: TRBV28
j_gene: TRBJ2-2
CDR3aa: CASRPAGFGELFF

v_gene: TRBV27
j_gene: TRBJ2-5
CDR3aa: CASSSRTSGSRGSRETQYF

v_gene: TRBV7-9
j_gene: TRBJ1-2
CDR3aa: CASSFQKPGQKYYGYTF

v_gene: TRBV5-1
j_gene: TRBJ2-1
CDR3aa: CASSPTGLAGGSEQFF

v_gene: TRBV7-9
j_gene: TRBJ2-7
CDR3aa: CASSTDFYEQYF

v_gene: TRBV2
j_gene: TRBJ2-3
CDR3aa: CASETITSGVRTDTQYF

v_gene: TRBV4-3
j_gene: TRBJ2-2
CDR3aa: CASSQEGAGTSKAGELFF

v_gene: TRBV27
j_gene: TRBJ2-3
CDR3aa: CASSRLAGGSTDTQYF

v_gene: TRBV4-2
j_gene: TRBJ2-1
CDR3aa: CASSQGGTRKGNEQFF

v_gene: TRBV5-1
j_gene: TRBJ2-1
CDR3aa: CASSLTPGRGNEQFF

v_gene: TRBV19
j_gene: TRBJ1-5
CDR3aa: CASSDPGIQPQHF

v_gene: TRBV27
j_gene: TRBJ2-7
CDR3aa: CASSSTWEQYF

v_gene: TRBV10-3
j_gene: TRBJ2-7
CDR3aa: CAISPGQGLLF

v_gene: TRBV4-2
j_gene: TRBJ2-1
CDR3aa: CASSQEGAGGPGEQFF

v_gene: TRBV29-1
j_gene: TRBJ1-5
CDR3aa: CSVWAGGSNQPQHF

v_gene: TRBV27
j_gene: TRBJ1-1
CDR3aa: CASSSTENTEAFF

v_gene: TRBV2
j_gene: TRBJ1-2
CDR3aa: CASYRVRGYTF

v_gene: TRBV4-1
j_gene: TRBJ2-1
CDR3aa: CASSQEREGSQQFF

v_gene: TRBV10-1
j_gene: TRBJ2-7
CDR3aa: CASSGGEADENSYEQYF

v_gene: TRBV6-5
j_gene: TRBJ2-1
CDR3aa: CASSFGLAGYNEQFF

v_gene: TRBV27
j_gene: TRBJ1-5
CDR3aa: CASSPTGGNRQPQHF

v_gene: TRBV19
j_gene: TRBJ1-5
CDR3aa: CASSGGTGNRQPQHF

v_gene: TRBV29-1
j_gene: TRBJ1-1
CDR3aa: CSVENRFRVTEAFF

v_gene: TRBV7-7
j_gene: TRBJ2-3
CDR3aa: CASSLGPTDTQYF

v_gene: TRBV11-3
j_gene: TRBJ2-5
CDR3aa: CASSLGRGETQYF

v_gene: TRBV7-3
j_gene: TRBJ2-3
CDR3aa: CASSLGAGLAGGPIFADTQYF